This T cell receptor (beta chain) was sequenced in a study of CD8 T cells in Susac syndrome. Trimming pared 7 bases from V and 8 bases from J, leaving 21 bases between. Per the germline V gene, CDR1 is LNHDA and CDR2 is SQIVND (reference sequence). The CDR3 has 15 amino acids. The multiple sclerosis controls were treatment-naive patients affected by stable or active relapsing-remitting disease. TEMRA cells were FACS-enriched and CD8+ and CD4+ T cells negatively isolated. An input of about 0.5 to 1 ug of RNA was subjected to reverse transcription using random hexamers. TCR beta CDR3 was amplified by immunoSEQ covering 54 Vbeta and 13 Jbeta. One entry per CDR3 protein results from TCRdb running MiXCR on the immunoSEQ multiplex PCR reads. The sample contains around 280,000 distinct CDR3 sequences, about 85% of which appear only once.

Sequenced sample: CD8+ T cells from PBMCs. The sequence derives from a human donor with multiple sclerosis. V usage is TRBV19 and J usage is TRBJ2-1; D not resolved. The CDR3 loop is CASTPELPFGDEQFF. The DNA for the CDR3 is TGTGCCAGTACCCCTGAACTTCCTTTCGGCGATGAGCAGTTCTTC.